This T cell receptor (beta chain) comes out of a study of naive and memory T cell subsets. This clonotype occurred many times. An oligonucleotide containing a UMI was ligated to the 3' end of TCR cDNA. RNA was extracted from over 2 ml of whole blood of healthy adults. Unsorted total RNA, about 1 to 1000 ng, was DNase treated before reverse transcription. The CDR3 consists of 13 residues. Per germline, CDR1 MNHEY and CDR2 SVGAGI. The V end was cut by 7 bases, the J end by 2 bases, with 12 bases between. Four PCR rounds used nested alpha and beta constant region primers plus the SP2 primer. For blood and skin samples, reverse transcription used TCR alpha and beta constant primers. MiXCR was run by TCRdb on the 5' RACE reads, yielding one entry per CDR3 protein. This sample has over 45,000 distinct CDR3 sequences, with approximately 4.8% found just once.

This receptor was taken from a female donor in good health. V and J are TRBV6-5 and TRBJ2-7, with D possibly matching TRBD2 (6 bases). The CDR3 nucleotides read TGTGCCAGCAATAGCGGAGGGCCCTACGAGCAGTACTTC. It translates to CASNSGGPYEQYF.